This entry is about one TCR beta chain. Its antigen is unidentified. These data belong to a study of T cell responses to AZD1222 COVID-19 vaccine. Study-wide points: Donors were largely white British and mainly female; clonal diversity was possibly underestimated.

The CDR3 contains 15 residues. The germline V gene encodes CDR1 MGHRA and CDR2 YSYEKL. Deletions cut 2 bases from V and 2 bases from J, with 11 bases between. Sequenced by immunoSEQ multiplex PCR; TCRdb stores in-frame clones only, minus some. The table has 150,000 or so clones, approximately 92% seen once. The origin of this receptor is an adult in good health. The sample in question was peripheral blood, obtained on day 0 of AZD1222 vaccination. This rearrangement joins TRBV4-1 to TRBJ2-3; D is possibly TRBD2 (5 bases). The CDR3 here is CASSQIPGSTDTQYF. CDR3 bases: TGCGCCAGCAGCCAAATACCGGGGTCCACAGATACGCAGTATTTT.